This is a list of T cell receptor beta chains from one sample in a study of shared clonotypes between healthy human individuals. The assay was immunoSEQ multiplex PCR, and TCRdb's table has in-frame clones only and misses some. The profile covers roughly 2,000,000 clones, with approximately 92% appearing a single time and 1.5% to 2% taken by the ten largest. The specimen was naive CD8+ T cells from PBMCs. These receptors were obtained from a man between 18 and 35 years old in good health. Some clones in this sample may be carry-over from other donors' samples. Each CDR3 is given with its conserved first and last residue. D genes are given only for firm matches. Size tells how often a clone was seen (once, few, many) or the class of an expanded clone, and some rows leave it out.

J gene,clone size,D gene,CDR3 length,V gene,CDR3 DNA,CDR3 protein
TRBJ1-5,.,.,16,TRBV4-3,TGCGCCAGCAGCCAAGAGTCCTGGGGTGGGAATCAGCCCCAGCATTTT,CASSQESWGGNQPQHF
TRBJ2-7,.,TRBD2,17,TRBV7-8,TGTGCCAGCAGTCCCCCCCCGGCGGGACTAGCGGGAAACGAGCAGTACTTC,CASSPPPAGLAGNEQYF
TRBJ2-3,.,.,14,TRBV7-3,TGTGCCAGCAGTTGGGCCGGGGGCACAGATACGCAGTATTTT,CASSWAGGTDTQYF
TRBJ2-6,.,TRBD2,15,TRBV27,TGTGCCAGCAGTTTACGGGGGGTTGGGGCCAACGTCCTGACTTTC,CASSLRGVGANVLTF
TRBJ2-5,.,TRBD2,14,TRBV28,TGTGCCAGCAGTTATGGGGGGGGAGAAGAGACCCAGTACTTC,CASSYGGGEETQYF
TRBJ2-7,.,TRBD2,15,TRBV9,TGTGCCAGCAGCGGACGAGCGGGAGCCCCCTACGAGCAGTACTTC,CASSGRAGAPYEQYF
TRBJ1-3,once,.,17,TRBV11-2,TGTGCCAGCAGCCCAGTTGGCAGATTCTCCTCTGGAAACACCATATATTTT,CASSPVGRFSSGNTIYF
TRBJ1-2,once,TRBD1,15,TRBV28,TGTGCCAGCAGTGTGGGACAGGGCGGATTCTATGGCTACACCTTC,CASSVGQGGFYGYTF
TRBJ1-5,.,.,13,TRBV7-9,TGTGCCAGCAGCTCTGGCAGTAATCAGCCCCAGCATTTT,CASSSGSNQPQHF
TRBJ2-5,once,.,11,TRBV7-9,TGTGCCAGCAGCCCGGACGAGACCCAGTACTTC,CASSPDETQYF
TRBJ2-7,.,.,12,TRBV7-8,TGTGCCAGCAGCCCAGTTACAGACGAGCAGTACTTC,CASSPVTDEQYF
TRBJ2-7,.,TRBD2,17,TRBV28,TGTGCCAGCAGTTTAGGGCTAGCGGGAGGTTCGGCGTACGAGCAGTACTTC,CASSLGLAGGSAYEQYF
TRBJ2-1,.,.,13,TRBV6-5,TGTGCCAGCAGTCCAACGCCGGGGAATGAGCAGTTCTTC,CASSPTPGNEQFF
TRBJ2-2,.,TRBD1,15,TRBV28,TGTGCCAGCAGTTTACATACAGGGGACACCGGGGAGCTGTTTTTT,CASSLHTGDTGELFF
TRBJ2-7,.,.,15,TRBV7-6,TGTGCCAGCAGCTATGACCCATCACCGGTCTACGAGCAGTACTTC,CASSYDPSPVYEQYF
TRBJ2-4,.,TRBD2,18,TRBV29-1,TGCAGCGTCGTAGGGACTAGAGGGCCCAACGTGGCCAAAAACATTCAGTACTTC,CSVVGTRGPNVAKNIQYF
TRBJ2-2,.,.,17,TRBV9,TGTGCCAGCAGCGTATCTGGGTACGCCTCGAACACCGGGGAGCTGTTTTTT,CASSVSGYASNTGELFF
TRBJ2-5,.,TRBD1,15,TRBV11-1,TGTGCCAGCAGCTTAAATCGAGGGGGCAGAGAGACCCAGTACTTC,CASSLNRGGRETQYF
TRBJ2-7,.,TRBD2,16,TRBV7-9,TGTGCCAGCAGCTTAGTTGTACGGGAGGGCCTCTACGAGCAGTACTTC,CASSLVVREGLYEQYF
TRBJ2-7,.,.,11,TRBV7-8,TGTGCCAGCAGCGGGGCCTACGAGCAGTACTTC,CASSGAYEQYF
TRBJ2-6,once,.,19,TRBV4-3,TGCGCCAGCAGCCTTCTCCCAGTCAGGGTGCTATCTGGGGCCAACGTCCTGACTTTC,CASSLLPVRVLSGANVLTF
TRBJ2-7,.,.,15,TRBV13,TGTGCCAGCAGCTTATTCCGAGGGAACGGAGGCGAGCAGTACTTC,CASSLFRGNGGEQYF
TRBJ2-7,.,.,15,TRBV28,TGTGCCAGCAGTCTCGAGGTAGGGCCCAGGGACGAGCAGTACTTC,CASSLEVGPRDEQYF
TRBJ2-7,once,.,14,TRBV11-2,TGTGCCAGCAGCTCTACTAGGGGATCCTACGAGCAGTACTTC,CASSSTRGSYEQYF
TRBJ1-1,.,.,13,TRBV7-7,TGTGCCAGCAGCACAAGCTTGAACACTGAAGCTTTCTTT,CASSTSLNTEAFF
TRBJ1-1,.,.,13,TRBV19,TGTGCCAGTAGTATAGGGACGAACACTGAAGCTTTCTTT,CASSIGTNTEAFF
TRBJ1-2,.,TRBD1,12,TRBV29-1,TGCAGCGTGAAGACAGGGGGCGGGGGCTACACCTTC,CSVKTGGGGYTF
TRBJ2-1,.,.,13,TRBV5-6,TGTGCCAGCAGCCACGACAACTACAATGAGCAGTTCTTC,CASSHDNYNEQFF
TRBJ2-3,.,.,14,TRBV13,TGTGCCAGCAGTTCGGGGGACGGCACAGATACGCAGTATTTT,CASSSGDGTDTQYF
TRBJ2-1,.,.,14,TRBV27,TGTGCCAGCAGTTTGGAGGGGGTCGACAATGAGCAGTTCTTC,CASSLEGVDNEQFF
TRBJ1-4,.,.,14,TRBV27,TGTGCCAGCAGTTTATCGTCACTCGGGGAAAAACTGTTTTTT,CASSLSSLGEKLFF
TRBJ1-1,.,.,13,TRBV5-6,TGTGCCAGCAGCTTGGGGGGTAGAACTGAAGCTTTCTTT,CASSLGGRTEAFF
TRBJ2-1,once,TRBD2,16,TRBV27,TGTGCCAGCAGTCCAAGACTAGCGGGAGGAGTAAATGAGCAGTTCTTC,CASSPRLAGGVNEQFF
TRBJ2-1,.,.,13,TRBV28,TGTGCCAGCAGCTTGGAGGCCTACAATGAGCAGTTCTTC,CASSLEAYNEQFF
TRBJ2-1,.,TRBD2,18,TRBV4-3,TGCGCCAGCAGCCAAGAGGGTAGCGGGAGGCCGATTTACAATGAGCAGTTCTTC,CASSQEGSGRPIYNEQFF
TRBJ2-1,.,.,12,TRBV9,TGTGCCAGCAGCGTAGGGTCAGGCGAGCAGTTCTTC,CASSVGSGEQFF
TRBJ1-2,.,.,14,TRBV27,TGTGCCAGCAGTCCGCCAGACAGTAACTATGGCTACACCTTC,CASSPPDSNYGYTF
TRBJ2-3,.,TRBD1,16,TRBV19,TGTGCCAGTAGCCAAGGGACAGGGAGAGGGACAGATACGCAGTATTTT,CASSQGTGRGTDTQYF
TRBJ2-1,.,TRBD2,16,TRBV11-2,TGTGCCAGCAGAGGGAGGACTAGCGGAATATACAATGAGCAGTTCTTC,CASRGRTSGIYNEQFF
TRBJ2-1,.,TRBD2,15,TRBV30,TGTGCCTGGAATCCACTAGCGGGAGTGCTAGATGAGCAGTTCTTC,CAWNPLAGVLDEQFF
TRBJ2-2,.,.,16,TRBV11-2,TGTGCCAGCAGCTTCCCGGCACCCTTGGACACCGGGGAGCTGTTTTTT,CASSFPAPLDTGELFF
TRBJ1-1,few,TRBD1,14,TRBV2,TGTGCCAGCAGGGCGGGACAGTTGAACACTGAAGCTTTCTTT,CASRAGQLNTEAFF
TRBJ2-1,.,.,14,TRBV6-5,TGTGCCAGCAGTTACGTAGGTACTGTGAATGAGCAGTTCTTC,CASSYVGTVNEQFF
TRBJ2-1,.,TRBD1,16,TRBV28,TGTGCCAGCAGTTTATTTACAGGGGGCCCCTACAATGAGCAGTTCTTC,CASSLFTGGPYNEQFF
TRBJ1-2,.,.,14,TRBV27,TGTGCCAGCAGTTTTAGTGAGACTAACTATGGCTACACCTTC,CASSFSETNYGYTF
TRBJ1-2,.,.,18,TRBV27,TGTGCCAGCAGTCCCATCCGCCTTACAGGACATTTTAACTATGGCTACACCTTC,CASSPIRLTGHFNYGYTF
TRBJ2-7,.,.,16,TRBV6-5,TGTGCCAGCAGTTTTAACTTCAGGGAAAGGGGCTACGAGCAGTACTTC,CASSFNFRERGYEQYF
TRBJ2-7,.,TRBD2,18,TRBV4-3,TGCGCCAGCAGCCAAGAGACATTGCCGGGACTAGCCTCTTACGAGCAGTACTTC,CASSQETLPGLASYEQYF
TRBJ2-6,once,TRBD1,18,TRBV5-8,TGTGCCAGCAGCTTACGGGACAGGGGTACCTCTGGGGCCAACGTCCTGACTTTC,CASSLRDRGTSGANVLTF
TRBJ2-7,.,TRBD2,16,TRBV6-1,TGTGCCAGCAGTGAATACGGACTAGCGGGAGTCTACGAGCAGTACTTC,CASSEYGLAGVYEQYF
TRBJ2-7,.,.,13,TRBV6-5,TGTGCCAGCAGGCATCGGGGCTCCTACGAGCAGTACTTC,CASRHRGSYEQYF
TRBJ2-2,.,.,13,TRBV19,TGTGCCACCAGACTAGCGAACACCGGGGAGCTGTTTTTT,CATRLANTGELFF
TRBJ2-7,.,.,15,TRBV28,TGTGCCAGCAGCTGGGGGCCAGGGTCATCCTACGAGCAGTACTTC,CASSWGPGSSYEQYF